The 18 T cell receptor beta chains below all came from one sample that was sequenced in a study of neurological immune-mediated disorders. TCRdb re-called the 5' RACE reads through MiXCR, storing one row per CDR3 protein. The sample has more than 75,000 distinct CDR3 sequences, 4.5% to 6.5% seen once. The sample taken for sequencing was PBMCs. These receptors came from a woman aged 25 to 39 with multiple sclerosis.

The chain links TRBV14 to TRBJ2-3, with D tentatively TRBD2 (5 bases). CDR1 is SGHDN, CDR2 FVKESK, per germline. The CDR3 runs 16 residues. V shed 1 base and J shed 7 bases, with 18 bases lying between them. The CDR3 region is CASSQVRGLAGNTQYF. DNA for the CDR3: TGTGCCAGCAGCCAAGTCAGAGGCCTAGCCGGGAATACGCAGTATTTT. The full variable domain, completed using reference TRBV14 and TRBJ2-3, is EAGVTQFPSHSVIEKGQTVTLRCDPISGHDNLYWYRRVMGKEIKFLLHFVKESKQDESGMPNNRFLAERTGGTYSTLKVQPAELEDSGVYFCASSQVRGLAGNTQYFGPGTRLTVL.

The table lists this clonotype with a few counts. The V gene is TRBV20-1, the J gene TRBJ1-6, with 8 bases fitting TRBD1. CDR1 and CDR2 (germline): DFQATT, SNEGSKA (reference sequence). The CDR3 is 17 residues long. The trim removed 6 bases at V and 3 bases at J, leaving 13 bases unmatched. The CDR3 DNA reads TGCAGTGCCACCACCCACAGGGGGTCCCACTATAATTCACCCCTCCACTTT. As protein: CSATTHRGSHYNSPLHF.

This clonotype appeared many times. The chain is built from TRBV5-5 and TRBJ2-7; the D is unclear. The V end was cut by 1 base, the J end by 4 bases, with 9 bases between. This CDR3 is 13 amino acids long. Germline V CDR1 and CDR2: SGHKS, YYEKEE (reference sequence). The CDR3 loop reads CASSLYSIYEQYV. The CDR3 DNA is TGTGCCAGCAGCTTGTACAGTATTTACGAGCAGTACGTC.

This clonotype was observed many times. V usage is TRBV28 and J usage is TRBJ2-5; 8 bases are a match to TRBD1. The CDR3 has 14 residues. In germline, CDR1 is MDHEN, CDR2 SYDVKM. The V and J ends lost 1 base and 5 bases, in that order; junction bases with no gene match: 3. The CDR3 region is CASSLSGGRETQYF. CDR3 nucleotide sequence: TGTGCCAGCAGTTTATCAGGGGGCAGGGAGACCCAGTACTTC. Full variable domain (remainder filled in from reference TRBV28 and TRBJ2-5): DVKVTQSSRYLVKRTGEKVFLECVQDMDHENMFWYRQDPGLGLRLIYFSYDVKMKEKGDIPEGYSVSREKKERFSLILESASTNQTSMYLCASSLSGGRETQYFGPGTRLLVL.

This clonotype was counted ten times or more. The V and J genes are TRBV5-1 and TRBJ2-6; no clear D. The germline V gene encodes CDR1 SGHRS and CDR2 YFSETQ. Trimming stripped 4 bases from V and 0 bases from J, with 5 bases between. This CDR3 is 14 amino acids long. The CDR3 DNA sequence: TGCGCCAGCAGCCCTTCCTCTGGGGCCAACGTCCTGACTTTC. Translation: CASSPSSGANVLTF.

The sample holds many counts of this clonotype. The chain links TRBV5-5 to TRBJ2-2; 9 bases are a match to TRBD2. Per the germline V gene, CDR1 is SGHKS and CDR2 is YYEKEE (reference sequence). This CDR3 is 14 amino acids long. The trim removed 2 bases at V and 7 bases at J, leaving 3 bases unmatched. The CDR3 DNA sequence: TGTGCCAGCAGCTTTAGCGGGAGAAACGGGGAGCTGTTTTTT. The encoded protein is CASSFSGRNGELFF.

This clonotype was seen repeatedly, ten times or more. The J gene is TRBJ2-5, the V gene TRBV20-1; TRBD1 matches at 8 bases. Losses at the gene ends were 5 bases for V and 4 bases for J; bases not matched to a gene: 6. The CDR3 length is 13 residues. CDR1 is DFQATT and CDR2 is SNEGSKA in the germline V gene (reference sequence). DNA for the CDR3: TGCAGTGCTGTCAGGGGGCAGGGAGAGACCCAGTACTTC. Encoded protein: CSAVRGQGETQYF.

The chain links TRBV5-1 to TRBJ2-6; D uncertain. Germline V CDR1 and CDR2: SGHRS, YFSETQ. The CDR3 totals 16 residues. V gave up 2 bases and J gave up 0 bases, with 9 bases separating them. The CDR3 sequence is CASSFRADSGANVLTF. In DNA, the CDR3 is TGCGCCAGCAGCTTTCGGGCCGACTCTGGGGCCAACGTCCTGACTTTC.

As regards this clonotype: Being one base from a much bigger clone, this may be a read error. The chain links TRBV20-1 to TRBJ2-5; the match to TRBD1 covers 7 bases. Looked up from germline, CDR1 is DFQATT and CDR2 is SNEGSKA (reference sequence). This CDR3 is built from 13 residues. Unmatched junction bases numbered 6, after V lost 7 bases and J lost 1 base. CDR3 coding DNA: TGCAGTGATGTGGACAGGACCCAAGAGACCCAGTACTTC. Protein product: CSDVDRTQETQYF.

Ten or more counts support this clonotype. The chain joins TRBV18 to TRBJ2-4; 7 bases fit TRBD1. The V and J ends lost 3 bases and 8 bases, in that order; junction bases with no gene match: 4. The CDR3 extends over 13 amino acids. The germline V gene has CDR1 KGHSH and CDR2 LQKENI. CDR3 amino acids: CASSPRQGDIQYF. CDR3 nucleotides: TGTGCCAGCTCACCTCGGCAGGGGGACATTCAGTACTTC.

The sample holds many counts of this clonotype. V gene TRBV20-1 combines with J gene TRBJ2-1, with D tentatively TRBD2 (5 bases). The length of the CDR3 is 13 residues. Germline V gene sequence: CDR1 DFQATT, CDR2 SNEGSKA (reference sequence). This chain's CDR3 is CSASGNDPNEQFF. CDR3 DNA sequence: TGCAGCGCAAGCGGAAACGACCCCAATGAGCAGTTCTTC.

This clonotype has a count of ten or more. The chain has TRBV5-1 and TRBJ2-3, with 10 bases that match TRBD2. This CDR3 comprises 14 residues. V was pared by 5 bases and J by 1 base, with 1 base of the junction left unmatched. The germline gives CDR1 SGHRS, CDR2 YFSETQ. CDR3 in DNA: TGCGCCAGCAGGCTAGCGGGGGGCACAGATACGCAGTATTTT. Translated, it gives CASRLAGGTDTQYF.

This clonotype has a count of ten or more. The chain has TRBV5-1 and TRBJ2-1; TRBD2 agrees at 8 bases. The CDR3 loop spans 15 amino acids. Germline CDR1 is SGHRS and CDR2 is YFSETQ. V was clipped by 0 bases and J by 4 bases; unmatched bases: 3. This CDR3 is CASSLDGRGYNEQFF. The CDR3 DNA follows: TGCGCCAGCAGCTTGGACGGGAGGGGGTACAATGAGCAGTTCTTC.

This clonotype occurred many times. As DNA, the CDR3 is TGTGCCAGCAGCTTAGAGACAGGAGCTTTCTTT. Translation: CASSLETGAFF. The chain carries TRBV7-3 and TRBJ1-1; perhaps TRBD1 as D (6 bases). Germline values: CDR1 SGHTA, CDR2 FQGTGA. The V end was cut by 2 bases, the J end by 10 bases, with 8 bases between. The CDR3 is 11 residues long.

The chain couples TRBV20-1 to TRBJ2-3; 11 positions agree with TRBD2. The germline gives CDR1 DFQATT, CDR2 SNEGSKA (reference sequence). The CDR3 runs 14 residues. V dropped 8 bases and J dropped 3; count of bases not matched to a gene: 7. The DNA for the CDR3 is TGCAGTAGGTCGACTAGCGGGGATACAGATACGCAGTATTTT. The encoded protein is CSRSTSGDTDTQYF.

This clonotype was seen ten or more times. The CDR3 loop reads CASSFTYNSPLHF. CDR3 DNA sequence: TGCGCCAGCAGCTTTACGTATAATTCACCCCTCCACTTT. The rearrangement links TRBV5-1 to TRBJ1-6; D gene uncertain. The V end was cut by 2 bases, the J end by 4 bases, with 4 bases between. The CDR3 runs to 13 residues. In germline, CDR1 is SGHRS, CDR2 YFSETQ.

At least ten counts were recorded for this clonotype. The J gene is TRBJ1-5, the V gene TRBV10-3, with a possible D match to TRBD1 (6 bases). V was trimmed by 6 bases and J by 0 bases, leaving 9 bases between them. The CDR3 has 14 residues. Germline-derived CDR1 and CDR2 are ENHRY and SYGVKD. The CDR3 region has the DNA TGTGCCATCAGCAGGGGTGATAGCAATCAGCCCCAGCATTTT. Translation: CAISRGDSNQPQHF.

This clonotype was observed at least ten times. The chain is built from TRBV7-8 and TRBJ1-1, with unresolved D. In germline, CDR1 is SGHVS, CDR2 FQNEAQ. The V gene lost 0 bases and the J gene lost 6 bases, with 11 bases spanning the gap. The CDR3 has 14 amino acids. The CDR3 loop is CASSLAAAGAEAFF. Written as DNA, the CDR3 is TGTGCCAGCAGCTTAGCCGCGGCGGGCGCTGAAGCTTTCTTT.